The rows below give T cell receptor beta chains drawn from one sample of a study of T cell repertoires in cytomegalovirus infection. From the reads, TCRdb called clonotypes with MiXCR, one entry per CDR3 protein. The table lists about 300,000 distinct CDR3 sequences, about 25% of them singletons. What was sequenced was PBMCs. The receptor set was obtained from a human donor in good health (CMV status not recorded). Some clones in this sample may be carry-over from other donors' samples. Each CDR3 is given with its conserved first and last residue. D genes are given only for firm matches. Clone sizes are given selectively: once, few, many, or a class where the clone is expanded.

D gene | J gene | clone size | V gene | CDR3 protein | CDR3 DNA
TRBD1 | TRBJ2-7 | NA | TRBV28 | CASSSSPGTALGLQYF | TGTGCCAGCAGTTCCTCCCCCGGGACAGCCCTCGGCTTGCAGTACTTC
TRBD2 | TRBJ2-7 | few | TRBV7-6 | CASSIGTTSEQYF | TGTGCCAGCAGCATTGGGACTACATCCGAGCAGTACTTC
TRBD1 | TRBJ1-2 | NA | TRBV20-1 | CSANRDRRDGYTF | TGCAGTGCTAACCGGGACAGAAGAGATGGCTACACCTTC
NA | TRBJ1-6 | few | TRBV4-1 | CASSRQNSPLHF | TGCGCCAGCAGCAGACAGAATTCACCCCTCCACTTT
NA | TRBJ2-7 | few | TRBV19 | CASSIETEAYEQYF | TGTGCCAGTAGTATCGAGACAGAAGCTTACGAGCAGTACTTC
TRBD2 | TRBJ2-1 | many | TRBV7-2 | CASSLVPGGPGNEQFF | TGTGCCAGCAGCTTAGTTCCGGGAGGGCCGGGGAATGAGCAGTTCTTC
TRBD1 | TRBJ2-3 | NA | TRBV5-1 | CASSSGGLDTQYF | TGCGCCAGCAGCTCAGGGGGCCTTGATACGCAGTATTTT
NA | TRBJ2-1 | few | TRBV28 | CASSLVLGGYNEQFF | TGTGCCAGCAGTTTAGTACTAGGGGGATACAATGAGCAGTTCTTC
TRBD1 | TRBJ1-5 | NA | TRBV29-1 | CSVRGGQGENQPQHF | TGCAGCGTTAGAGGGGGACAGGGCGAGAATCAGCCCCAGCATTTT
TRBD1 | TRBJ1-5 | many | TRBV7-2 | CASNDRGPNQPQHF | TGTGCCAGCAACGACAGGGGGCCTAATCAGCCCCAGCATTTT
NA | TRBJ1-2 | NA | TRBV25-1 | CASSDGRYGYTF | TGTGCCAGCAGTGACGGACGGTATGGCTACACCTTC
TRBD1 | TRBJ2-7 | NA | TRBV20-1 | CSAPGTGAYEQYF | TGCAGTGCCCCCGGGACAGGGGCCTACGAGCAGTACTTC
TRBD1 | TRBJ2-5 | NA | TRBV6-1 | CASSYSGQGETQYF | TGTGCCAGCAGTTATTCGGGACAGGGCGAGACCCAGTACTTC
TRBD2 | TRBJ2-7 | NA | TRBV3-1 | CASSQLAGVTYEQYF | TGTGCCAGCAGCCAACTAGCGGGAGTAACCTACGAGCAGTACTTC
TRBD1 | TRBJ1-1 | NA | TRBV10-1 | CACKAPAQGGIMNTEAFF | TGCGCCTGCAAAGCCCCCGCTCAGGGGGGAATCATGAACACTGAAGCTTTCTTT
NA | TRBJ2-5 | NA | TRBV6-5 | CASSPLGAGEETQYF | TGTGCCAGCAGCCCCCTAGGCGCGGGCGAAGAGACCCAGTACTTC
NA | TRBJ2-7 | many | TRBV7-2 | CASSLQPGLSYEQYF | TGTGCCAGCAGCTTACAGCCGGGGCTGTCCTACGAGCAGTACTTC
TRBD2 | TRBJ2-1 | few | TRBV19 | CASSIEGTRFSGEQFF | TGTGCCAGTAGTATAGAGGGGACTAGATTTTCCGGTGAGCAGTTCTTC
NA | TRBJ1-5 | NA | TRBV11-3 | CARENQPQHF | TGTGCCAGGGAAAATCAGCCCCAGCATTTT
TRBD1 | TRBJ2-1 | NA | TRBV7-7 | CASSQAGQVLIF | TGTGCCAGCAGTCAAGCTGGACAGGTCCTTATCTTC
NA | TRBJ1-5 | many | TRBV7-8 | CASSPAGRGGYQPQHF | TGTGCCAGCAGCCCCGCTGGTAGGGGGGGTTATCAGCCCCAGCATTTT
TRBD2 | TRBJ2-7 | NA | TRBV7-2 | CASSPGLAGGTYEQYF | TGTGCCAGCAGCCCTGGACTAGCGGGAGGCACCTACGAGCAGTACTTC
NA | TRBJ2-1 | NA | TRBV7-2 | CASRKRDSIYNEQFF | TGTGCCAGCAGAAAACGGGACTCGATCTACAATGAGCAGTTCTTC
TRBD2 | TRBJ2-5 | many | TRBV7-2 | CASSSLVGAGLEEETQYF | TGTGCCAGCAGCTCTTTAGTGGGGGCGGGACTAGAGGAAGAGACCCAGTACTTC
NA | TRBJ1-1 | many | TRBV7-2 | CASSPWAGTNTEAFF | TGTGCCAGCAGCCCTTGGGCAGGGACGAACACTGAAGCTTTCTTT
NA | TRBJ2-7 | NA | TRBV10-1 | CASSRDSEQYF | TGCGCCAGCAGCCGTGACAGCGAGCAGTACTTC
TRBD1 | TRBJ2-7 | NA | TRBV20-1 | CSAFGQGPYEQYF | TGCAGTGCTTTTGGACAGGGACCCTACGAGCAGTACTTC
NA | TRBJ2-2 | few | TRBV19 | CASSIPRGRTGELFF | TGTGCCAGTAGTATTCCCAGGGGTCGCACCGGGGAGCTGTTTTTT
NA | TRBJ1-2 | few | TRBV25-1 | CASSDGGDGYTF | TGTGCCAGCAGTGATGGGGGCGATGGCTACACCTTC